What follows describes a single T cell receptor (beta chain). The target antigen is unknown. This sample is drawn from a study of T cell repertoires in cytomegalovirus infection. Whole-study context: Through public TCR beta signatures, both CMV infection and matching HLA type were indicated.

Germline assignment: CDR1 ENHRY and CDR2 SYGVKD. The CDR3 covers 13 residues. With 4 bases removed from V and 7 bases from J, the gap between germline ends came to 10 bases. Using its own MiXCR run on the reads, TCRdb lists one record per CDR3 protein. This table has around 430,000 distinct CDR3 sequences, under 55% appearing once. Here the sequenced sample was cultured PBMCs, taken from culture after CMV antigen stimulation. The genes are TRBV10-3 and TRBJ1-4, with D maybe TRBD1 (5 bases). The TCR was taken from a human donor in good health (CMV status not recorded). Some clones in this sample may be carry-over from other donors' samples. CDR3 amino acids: CAISAQGGEKLFF. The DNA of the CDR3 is TGTGCCATCAGTGCGCAGGGTGGTGAAAAACTGTTTTTT.